Sequencing of this T cell receptor (beta chain) was carried out in a study of T cell repertoires in cytomegalovirus infection. Background on the study: The authors used CMV epitopes that were HLA-C-restricted (recently identified) and HLA-B-restricted (well studied). CMV infection plus the matching HLA type was flagged by public TCR beta signatures.

Study-wide results and limits: Cumulative frequency of public TCR beta families picked out carriers of CMV plus the relevant HLA.

TCRdb recomputed calls from the reads with MiXCR, one row per CDR3 protein. The data show 110,000 or so distinct CDR3 sequences, roughly 30% seen once. This clonotype was detected ten times or more. The target antigen is unknown. The source was CD8+ T cells from cultured PBMCs, collected from culture after CMV antigen stimulation. The sequence was collected from a human donor in good health (CMV status not recorded). Some clones in this sample may be carry-over from other donors' samples.

In nucleotides, the CDR3 is TGTGCCAGTACCAAGGGACAGGCGAACACCGGGGAGCTGTTTTTT. Protein product: CASTKGQANTGELFF. J is TRBJ2-2 and V is TRBV7-2, with TRBD1 matching 8 bases. The CDR3 has 15 amino acids. Germline values: CDR1 SGHTA, CDR2 FQGNSA. V shed 9 bases, J shed 0 bases, and the junction held 6 bases outside the gene matches.